This T cell receptor beta chain was recovered during a study of CD4+ T cells in melanoma. The study, taken as a whole, reports: Reportedly, melanoma neoantigen-specific CD4+ T cells showed varied differentiation states.

Germline CDR1 is SGHAT and CDR2 is FQNNGV. V lost 6 bases and J 4 bases, leaving 18 bases between the germline ends. The CDR3 loop spans 15 amino acids. Here immunoSEQ multiplex PCR was the method, and the copy in TCRdb shows in-frame clones only, minus some. The sample yields 9,900 or so clones, 78% seen once. As concerns this clone: The antigen is undetermined.

This chain uses TRBV11-2 with TRBJ1-1; no firm D call. This TCR was sampled from a human donor with melanoma. Sequencing was performed on cells from a culture (not recorded whether cultured in vitro). The CDR3 DNA reads as TGTGCCAGCAGACATATCGGCCGGGGAGCCACTGAAGCTTTCTTT. Translating gives CASRHIGRGATEAFF.